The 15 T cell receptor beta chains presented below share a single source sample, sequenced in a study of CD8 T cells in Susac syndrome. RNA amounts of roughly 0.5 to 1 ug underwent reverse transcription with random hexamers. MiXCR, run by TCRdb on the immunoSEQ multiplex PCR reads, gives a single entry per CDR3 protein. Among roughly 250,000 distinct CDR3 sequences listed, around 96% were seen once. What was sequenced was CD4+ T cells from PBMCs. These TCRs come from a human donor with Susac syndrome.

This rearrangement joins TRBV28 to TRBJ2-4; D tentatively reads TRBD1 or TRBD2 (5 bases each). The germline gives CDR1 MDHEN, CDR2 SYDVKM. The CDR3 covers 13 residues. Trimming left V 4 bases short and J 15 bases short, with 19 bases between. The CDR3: CASSSPGATFGYF. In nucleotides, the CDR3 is TGTGCCAGCAGTTCACCCGGGGCGACCTTTGGGTACTTC.

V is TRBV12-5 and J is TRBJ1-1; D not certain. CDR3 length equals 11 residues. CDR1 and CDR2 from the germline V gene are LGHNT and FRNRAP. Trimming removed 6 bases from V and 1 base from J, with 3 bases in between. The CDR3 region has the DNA TGTGCTAGTGGACGGAACACTGAAGCTTTCTTT. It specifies CASGRNTEAFF.

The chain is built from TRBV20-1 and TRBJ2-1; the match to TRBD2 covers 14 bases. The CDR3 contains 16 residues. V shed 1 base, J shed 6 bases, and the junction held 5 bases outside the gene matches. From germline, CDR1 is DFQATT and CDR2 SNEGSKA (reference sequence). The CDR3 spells CSARGGLAGVSNEQFF. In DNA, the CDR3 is TGCAGTGCTAGAGGGGGACTAGCGGGAGTCAGCAATGAGCAGTTCTTC.

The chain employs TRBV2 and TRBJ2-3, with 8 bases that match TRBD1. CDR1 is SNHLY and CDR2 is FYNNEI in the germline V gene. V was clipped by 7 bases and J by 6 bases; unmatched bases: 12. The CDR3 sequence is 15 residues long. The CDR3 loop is CASTLRGQGADTQYF. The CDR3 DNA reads TGTGCCAGCACGCTTAGGGGGCAGGGGGCTGATACGCAGTATTTT.

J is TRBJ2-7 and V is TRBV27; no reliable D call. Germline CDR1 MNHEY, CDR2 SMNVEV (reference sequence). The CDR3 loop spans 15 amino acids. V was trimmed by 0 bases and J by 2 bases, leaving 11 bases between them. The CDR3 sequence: CASSLSSDTTYEQYF. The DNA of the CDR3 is TGTGCCAGCAGTTTATCGAGCGATACGACCTACGAGCAGTACTTC.

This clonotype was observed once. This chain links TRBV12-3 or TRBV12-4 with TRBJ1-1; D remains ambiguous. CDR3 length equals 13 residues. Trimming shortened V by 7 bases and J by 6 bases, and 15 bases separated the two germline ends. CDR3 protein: CASTPAAPAEAFF. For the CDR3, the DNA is TGTGCCAGCACCCCAGCTGCCCCGGCTGAAGCTTTCTTT.

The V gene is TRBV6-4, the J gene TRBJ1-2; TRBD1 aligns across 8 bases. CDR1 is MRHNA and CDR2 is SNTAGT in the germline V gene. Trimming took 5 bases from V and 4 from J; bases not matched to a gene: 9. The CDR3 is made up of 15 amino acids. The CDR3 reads CASSPSQGEGYGYTF. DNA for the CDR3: TGTGCCAGCAGTCCCTCACAGGGGGAAGGCTATGGCTACACCTTC.

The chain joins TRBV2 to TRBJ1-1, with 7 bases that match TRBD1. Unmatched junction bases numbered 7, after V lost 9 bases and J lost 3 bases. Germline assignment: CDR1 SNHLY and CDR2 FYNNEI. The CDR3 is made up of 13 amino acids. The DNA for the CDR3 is TGTGCCAGGGAGGGACAGCGAGACACTGAAGCTTTCTTT. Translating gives CAREGQRDTEAFF.

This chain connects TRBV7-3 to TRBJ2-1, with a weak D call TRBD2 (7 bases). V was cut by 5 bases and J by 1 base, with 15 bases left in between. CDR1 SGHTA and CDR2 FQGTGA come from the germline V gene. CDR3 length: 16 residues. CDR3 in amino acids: CASSPERDNSYNEQFF. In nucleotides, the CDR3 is TGTGCCAGCAGCCCCGAGCGGGACAATTCCTACAATGAGCAGTTCTTC.

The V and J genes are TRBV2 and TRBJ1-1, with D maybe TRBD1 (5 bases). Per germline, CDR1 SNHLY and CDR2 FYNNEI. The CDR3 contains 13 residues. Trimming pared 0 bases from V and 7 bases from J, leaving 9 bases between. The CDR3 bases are TGTGCCAGCAGTGAAGCAGGAGGGGTTGAAGCTTTCTTT. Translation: CASSEAGGVEAFF.

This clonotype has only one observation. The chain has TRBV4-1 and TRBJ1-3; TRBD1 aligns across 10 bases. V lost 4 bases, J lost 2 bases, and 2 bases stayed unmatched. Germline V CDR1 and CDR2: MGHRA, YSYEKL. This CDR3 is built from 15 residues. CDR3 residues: CASSRQGAAGNTIYF. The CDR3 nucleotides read TGCGCCAGCAGCCGACAGGGGGCGGCTGGAAACACCATATATTTT.

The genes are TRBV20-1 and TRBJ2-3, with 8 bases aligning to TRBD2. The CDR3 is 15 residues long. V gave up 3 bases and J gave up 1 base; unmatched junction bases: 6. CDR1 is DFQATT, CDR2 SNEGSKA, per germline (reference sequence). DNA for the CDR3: TGCAGTGCTAGCAGCGGGAGTGACGGCACAGATACGCAGTATTTT. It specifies CSASSGSDGTDTQYF.

This CDR3 reads CSASAGFNEQYF. CDR3 in DNA: TGCAGTGCTAGTGCGGGTTTCAACGAGCAGTACTTC. This chain uses TRBV20-1 with TRBJ2-7; D is perhaps TRBD2 (5 bases). The V gene lost 3 bases and the J gene lost 5 bases, with 11 bases spanning the gap. CDR1 and CDR2 (germline): DFQATT, SNEGSKA (reference sequence). This CDR3 is 12 amino acids long.

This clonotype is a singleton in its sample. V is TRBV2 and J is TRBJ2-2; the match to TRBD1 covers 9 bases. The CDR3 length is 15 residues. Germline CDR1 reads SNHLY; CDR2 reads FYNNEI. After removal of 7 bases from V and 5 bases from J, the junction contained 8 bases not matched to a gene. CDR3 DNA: TGTGCCAGCAACAGGGGGCGGTGGGTAACCGGGGAGCTGTTTTTT. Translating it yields CASNRGRWVTGELFF.

This CDR3 reads CASSALGSRTDTQYF. In DNA, the CDR3 is TGTGCCAGCAGCGCCCTCGGCTCCCGCACAGATACGCAGTATTTT. The rearrangement uses TRBV9 and TRBJ2-3; D uncertain. The germline gives CDR1 SGDLS, CDR2 YYNGEE. The CDR3 is made up of 15 amino acids. Trimming took 3 bases from V and 1 from J, leaving 12 bases between them.